This T cell receptor beta chain was sequenced for a study of blood T cell repertoires in COVID-19. Study-level background: Italy, Spain and the United States were the sources of the convalescent and acute COVID-19 samples. Sources were T cells, B-cell-depleted T cells, or PBMCs; the material itself was cDNA or gDNA.

Under the authors' procedure: By means of reference gene primer amplification, nucleated cell counts were estimated. TCRdb keeps only in-frame clones here, not all; method: immunoSEQ multiplex PCR. The V and J calls and the clone size are those of that table, but D and trimming were determined from the DNA. The sample holds about 180,000 clones, 70% to 90% seen once. Germline V gene sequence: CDR1 LGHDT, CDR2 YNNKEL (reference sequence). The CDR3 has 12 residues. Trimming took 5 bases from V and 8 from J, leaving 12 bases between them. The gene calls are TRBV3-1 (or the pseudogene TRBV3-2) and TRBJ1-2, with D tentatively TRBD1 (6 bases). The TCR sequence derives from a man aged 65 to 79 with active or convalescent COVID-19. The sequencing input was peripheral blood. The CDR3 protein is CASSFQGLGYTF. The DNA for the CDR3 is TGTGCCAGCAGCTTCCAGGGGCTAGGCTACACCTTC.